The T cell receptor beta chain under discussion was sequenced for a study of cytomegalovirus exposure and HLA in healthy donors. Regarding the study as a whole: Previously analyzed data showed that most TCR beta V segments were productive at a frequency of about 87% or about 30%.

There are 15 residues in the CDR3. Germline-derived CDR1 and CDR2 are SGHTA and FQGNSA. Trimming left V 1 base short and J 1 base short, with 10 bases between. In regard to this clone: The target antigen is unknown.

A multiplex PCR was run with 60 Vbeta primers and 13 Jbeta primers. How the authors handled the data: In a later analysis, some 10 million of 60 million to 80 million unique beta chains occurred in at least two donors. Profiling relied on immunoSEQ multiplex PCR, and the TCRdb table lists in-frame clones only, not all of them. That table gives V, J and clone size, and the DNA gave D and trimming. The sample gives some 150,000 clones, approximately 74% of which show up once; about 2% is in the top ten. Likely unrecorded immune exposures existed in these nominally healthy donors. V is TRBV7-2 and J is TRBJ1-1; no definite D call. Material for sequencing was PBMCs. The origin of this receptor is a man aged 25 to 40 in good health and CMV-seronegative. CDR3 amino acids: CASSLENFSNTEAFF. The CDR3 bases are TGTGCCAGCAGCTTAGAAAATTTCTCGAACACTGAAGCTTTCTTT.